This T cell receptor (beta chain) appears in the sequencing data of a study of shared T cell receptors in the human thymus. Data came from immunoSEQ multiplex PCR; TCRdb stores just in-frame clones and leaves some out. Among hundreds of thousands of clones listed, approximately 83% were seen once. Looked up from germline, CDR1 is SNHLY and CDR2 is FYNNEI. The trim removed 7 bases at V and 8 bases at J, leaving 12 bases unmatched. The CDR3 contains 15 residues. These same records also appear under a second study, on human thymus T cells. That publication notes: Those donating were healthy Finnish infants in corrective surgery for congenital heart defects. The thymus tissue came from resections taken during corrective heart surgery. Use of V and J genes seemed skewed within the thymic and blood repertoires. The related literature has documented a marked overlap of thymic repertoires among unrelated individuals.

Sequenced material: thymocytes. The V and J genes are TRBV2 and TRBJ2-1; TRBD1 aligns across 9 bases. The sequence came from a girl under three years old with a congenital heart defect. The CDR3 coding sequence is TGTGCCAGCACCACCGGGACAGGGTTCATCGATGAGCAGTTCTTC. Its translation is CASTTGTGFIDEQFF.